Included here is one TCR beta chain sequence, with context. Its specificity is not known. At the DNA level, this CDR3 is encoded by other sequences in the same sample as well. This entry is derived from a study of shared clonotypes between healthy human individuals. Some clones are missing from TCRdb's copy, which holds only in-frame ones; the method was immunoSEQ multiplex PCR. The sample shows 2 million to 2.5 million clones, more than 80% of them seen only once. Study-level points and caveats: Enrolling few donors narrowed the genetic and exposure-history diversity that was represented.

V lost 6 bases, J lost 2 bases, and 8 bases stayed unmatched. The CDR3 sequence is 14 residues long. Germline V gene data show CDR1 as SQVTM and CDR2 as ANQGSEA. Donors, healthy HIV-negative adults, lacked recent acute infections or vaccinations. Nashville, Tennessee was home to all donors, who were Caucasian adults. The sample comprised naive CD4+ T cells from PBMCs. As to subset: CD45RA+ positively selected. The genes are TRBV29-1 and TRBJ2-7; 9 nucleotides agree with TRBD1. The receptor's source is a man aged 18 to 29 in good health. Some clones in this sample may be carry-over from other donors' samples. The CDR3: CSVGGRQGAYEQYF. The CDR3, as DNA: TGCAGCGTCGGAGGGAGACAGGGGGCCTACGAGCAGTACTTC.